Below, 21 T cell receptor beta chains from the same sample are listed, as sequenced in a study of chemoradiotherapy in HPV16-positive cancers. Profiled with immunoSEQ multiplex PCR; TCRdb holds only in-frame clones, not every one. The table shows about 15,000 clones, with 77% occurring only once. Specimen collection occurred from a patient who underwent chemoradiotherapy. These receptor sequences come from a human donor with HPV-associated anogenital cancer.

V is TRBV2 and J is TRBJ2-3; 7 bases fit TRBD2. CDR3 length: 13 amino acids. J gave up 6 bases and V 2 bases, and 2 bases lay outside the gene matches. Germline CDR1 is SNHLY and CDR2 is FYNNEI. The CDR3 is CASSERRGDTQYF. CDR3 in DNA: TGTGCCAGCAGTGAAAGGCGGGGGGATACGCAGTATTTT.

This sequence joins TRBV11-3 and TRBJ2-7; D is unclear. V lost 3 bases and J lost 5, with 14 bases in between. The germline gives CDR1 SGHNT, CDR2 YENEEA. This CDR3 is 14 amino acids long. As DNA, the CDR3 is TGTGCCAGCAGCTTGAACCCTAGTTCCGACGAGCAGTACTTC. It codes for CASSLNPSSDEQYF.

The chain carries TRBV30 and TRBJ2-3; 9 bases map to TRBD2. With V trimmed by 0 bases and J by 6 bases, 16 bases remained unmatched. CDR1 is GTSNPN and CDR2 is SVGIG in the germline V gene (reference sequence). The CDR3 extends over 18 amino acids. CDR3 loop: CAWSVGGAGGRSRDTQYF. CDR3 nucleotides: TGTGCCTGGAGTGTAGGGGGAGCGGGGGGCCGGTCAAGGGATACGCAGTATTTT.

The rearrangement uses TRBV11-1 and TRBJ1-1; D may be TRBD1 (5 bases). Per the germline V gene, CDR1 is SGHAT and CDR2 is FQDESV (reference sequence). The CDR3 has 14 amino acids. V was trimmed by 8 bases and J by 0 bases, leaving 13 bases between them. CDR3 loop: CASGKTELNTEAFF. In nucleotides, the CDR3 is TGTGCCAGCGGCAAGACAGAATTGAACACTGAAGCTTTCTTT.

The chain couples TRBV6-5 to TRBJ1-2; D might be TRBD1 (6 bases). The germline gives CDR1 MNHEY, CDR2 SVGAGI. Trimming shortened V by 8 bases and J by 6 bases, and 13 bases separated the two germline ends. This CDR3 is 12 amino acids long. Written as DNA, the CDR3 is TGTGCCAGCGTCGCCAGGGGAGATGGCTACACCTTC. Translating it yields CASVARGDGYTF.

The genes are TRBV14 and TRBJ1-5, with D tentatively TRBD1 (6 bases). V shed 1 base and J shed 4 bases, with 8 bases lying between them. The length of the CDR3 is 14 residues. Germline V gene sequence: CDR1 SGHDN, CDR2 FVKESK. CDR3 sequence: CASSQVGGNQPQHF. CDR3 nucleotides: TGTGCCAGCAGCCAAGTAGGGGGGAATCAGCCCCAGCATTTT.

This chain joins TRBV6-6 and TRBJ2-7; D unclear. Germline V gene sequence: CDR1 MNHNY, CDR2 SVGAGI (reference sequence). V gave up 4 bases and J gave up 2 bases, with 15 bases separating them. The CDR3 is made up of 15 amino acids. CDR3 residues: CASSFTSALPYEQYF. The DNA of the CDR3 is TGTGCCAGCAGTTTTACATCAGCCTTACCCTACGAGCAGTACTTC.

The chain has TRBV5-1 and TRBJ2-1; the match to TRBD2 covers 9 bases. The CDR3 extends over 15 amino acids. Trimming removed 0 bases from V and 6 bases from J; junction bases left unmatched: 4. CDR1 and CDR2 (germline): SGHRS, YFSETQ. The CDR3 bases are TGCGCCAGCAGCTTGGGAGCGGGGGGCCCCAATGAGCAGTTCTTC. This translates into CASSLGAGGPNEQFF.

The rearrangement uses TRBV19 and TRBJ1-2, with D uncertain. CDR3 length: 12 residues. The V and J ends lost 5 bases and 5 bases respectively, with 9 bases between them. Germline CDR1 and CDR2: LNHDA and SQIVND (reference sequence). This chain's CDR3 is CASSEGGYGYTF. The CDR3 DNA reads as TGTGCCAGTAGTGAGGGAGGGTATGGCTACACCTTC.

This sequence joins TRBV19 and TRBJ2-7, with TRBD2 identical over 14 bases. This CDR3 comprises 15 residues. Losses at the gene ends were 5 bases for V and 2 bases for J; bases not matched to a gene: 2. Germline CDR1 LNHDA, CDR2 SQIVND (reference sequence). CDR3 DNA sequence: TGTGCCAGTAGTGTGACTAGCGGGGGGGCCTACGAGCAGTACTTC. Amino acid sequence: CASSVTSGGAYEQYF.

This CDR3 reads CASARGIHQETQYF. CDR3 nucleotides: TGTGCTAGTGCCCGCGGGATTCACCAAGAGACCCAGTACTTC. The chain has TRBV12-5 and TRBJ2-5; TRBD2 is a possible D gene (6 bases). V was cut by 7 bases and J by 0 bases, with 12 bases left in between. CDR3 size: 14 residues. The germline gives CDR1 LGHNT, CDR2 FRNRAP.

The CDR3 DNA sequence: TGTGCCAGCAGCTTAGGTCCTAGGCCGAATGAGCAGTTCTTC. It encodes CASSLGPRPNEQFF. The chain couples TRBV7-2 to TRBJ2-1; D remains ambiguous. Trimming left V 1 base short and J 7 bases short, with 11 bases between. CDR1 is SGHTA, CDR2 FQGNSA, per germline. This CDR3 spans 14 amino acids.

The rearrangement links TRBV13 to TRBJ1-3; the D is unclear. Trimming took off 5 bases at V and 3 bases at J, with 14 bases between the two ends. The CDR3 is made up of 15 amino acids. Germline V gene sequence: CDR1 PRHDT, CDR2 FYEKMQ (reference sequence). CDR3 nucleotide sequence: TGTGCCAGCAGCAGACTGGGCGGCGGTGGAAACACCATATATTTT. This sequence encodes CASSRLGGGGNTIYF.

J is TRBJ2-5 and V is TRBV5-4; TRBD1 agrees at 7 bases. Germline V CDR1 and CDR2: SGHNT, YYREEE (reference sequence). Trimming took 3 bases from V and 2 from J; bases not matched to a gene: 4. The CDR3 has 14 amino acids. The CDR3 bases are TGTGCCAGCAGCTCCGGGACAGAACAAGAGACCCAGTACTTC. Protein: CASSSGTEQETQYF.

This chain uses TRBV5-4 with TRBJ2-2, with 7 bases aligning to TRBD2. There are 15 residues in the CDR3. Germline CDR1 is SGHNT and CDR2 is YYREEE (reference sequence). The trim removed 1 base at V and 13 bases at J, leaving 13 bases unmatched. As DNA, the CDR3 is TGTGCCAGCAGCTTGTTATCCTCTCGGGGGGAGGGGCTGTTTTTT. It translates to CASSLLSSRGEGLFF.

The CDR3 spells CASTSRASVAETQYF. In nucleotides, the CDR3 is TGTGCCAGTACCAGCCGTGCTAGCGTAGCGGAGACCCAGTACTTC. The rearrangement uses TRBV19 and TRBJ2-5; D perhaps matches TRBD2 (6 bases). CDR1 and CDR2 (germline): LNHDA, SQIVND (reference sequence). Trimming stripped 7 bases from V and 5 bases from J, with 20 bases between. The CDR3 consists of 15 residues.

The chain uses TRBV5-4 and TRBJ2-5, with 7 bases aligning to TRBD2. The CDR3 sequence is 14 residues long. Germline CDR1 and CDR2: SGHNT and YYREEE (reference sequence). V lost 0 bases to trimming and J lost 4 bases; unmatched junction nucleotides: 3. CDR3 nucleotide sequence: TGTGCCAGCAGCTTGGTCGCTAGCGGAGAGACCCAGTACTTC. It codes for CASSLVASGETQYF.

This clone was seen only once. V gene TRBV9 combines with J gene TRBJ2-7, with 11 bases identical to TRBD1. This CDR3 has 15 residues. Germline CDR1 and CDR2: SGDLS and YYNGEE. J gave up 3 bases and V 1 base, and 3 bases lay outside the gene matches. CDR3 loop: CASSVRGTGGYEQYF. The DNA of the CDR3 is TGTGCCAGCAGCGTACGTGGGACAGGGGGCTACGAGCAGTACTTC.

The rearrangement joins TRBV5-8 to TRBJ1-3; D ambiguous. V was clipped by 4 bases and J by 0 bases, with 8 bases between them. This CDR3 comprises 14 residues. Germline V gene sequence: CDR1 SGHTS, CDR2 YDEGEE. Here the CDR3 DNA reads TGTGCCAGCAGCCGTCTCTCCTCTGGAAACACCATATATTTT. Its translation is CASSRLSSGNTIYF.

The chain has TRBV11-3 and TRBJ1-1, with D perhaps TRBD1 (6 bases). CDR3 length equals 14 residues. V gave up 5 bases and J gave up 0 bases, with 10 bases separating them. Looked up from germline, CDR1 is SGHNT and CDR2 is YENEEA. Written as DNA, the CDR3 is TGTGCCAGCAGCCCAGGGGCCCTGAACACTGAAGCTTTCTTT. Translated: CASSPGALNTEAFF.

The chain joins TRBV30 to TRBJ1-4, with 9 bases aligning to TRBD1. The CDR3 sequence is 15 residues long. V lost 0 bases, J lost 8 bases, and 7 bases stayed unmatched. The V gene's germline CDR1 is GTSNPN and CDR2 SVGIG (reference sequence). The CDR3 reads CAWSVGTGGLEKLFF. CDR3 in DNA: TGTGCCTGGAGTGTAGGTACAGGGGGCTTAGAAAAACTGTTTTTT.